This is a list of T cell receptor beta chains from one sample in a study of blood T cell repertoires in COVID-19. This table comes from immunoSEQ multiplex PCR, and its TCRdb copy is limited to in-frame clones, with some not included. The sample consists of about 230,000 clones, around 88% of them appearing once. Sequencing was carried out using peripheral blood. All receptors derive from a man aged 35-49 years with active or convalescent COVID-19. CDR3s include the opening cysteine and the closing phenylalanine or tryptophan. A D gene is named only where the DNA matches it firmly. Not every row has a clone size; where given, it reads once, few, many or a size class.

j_call v_call clone_size d_call cdr3_aa cdr3_nt
TRBJ2-5 TRBV28 - - CASSPPQTGTETQYF TGTGCCAGCAGTCCGCCCCAAACAGGGACAGAGACCCAGTACTTC
TRBJ1-1 TRBV14 - TRBD1 CASSQEARGQTEAFF TGTGCCAGCAGCCAAGAAGCCAGGGGGCAGACTGAAGCTTTCTTT
TRBJ1-1 TRBV7-6 - - CASSYTENTEAFF TGTGCCAGCAGCTATACAGAGAACACTGAAGCTTTCTTT
TRBJ2-3 TRBV7-6 - - CASSSPGLTDTQYF TGTGCCAGCAGCTCCCCGGGTCTTACGGATACGCAGTATTTT
TRBJ2-7 TRBV5-1 - - CASSLAGLSEQYF TGCGCCAGCAGCTTGGCCGGTTTATCCGAGCAGTACTTC
TRBJ2-2 TRBV11-2 - - CASSLGGLNTGELFF TGTGCCAGCAGCTTAGGAGGATTGAACACCGGGGAGCTGTTTTTT
TRBJ2-7 TRBV10-3 - - CAISEAGFHEQYF TGTGCCATCAGTGAGGCGGGGTTTCACGAGCAGTACTTC
TRBJ1-6 TRBV10-3 - - CAISPTRRGSDSPLHF TGTGCCATCAGCCCCACAAGGCGCGGGTCAGATTCACCCCTCCACTTT
TRBJ1-2 TRBV19 - - CASSISGRSVYGYTF TGTGCCAGTAGTATAAGTGGCAGGTCGGTGTATGGCTACACCTTC
TRBJ1-2 TRBV29-1 - TRBD1 CSVDGDRGWGGYTF TGCAGCGTTGATGGGGACAGGGGCTGGGGTGGCTACACCTTC
TRBJ2-7 TRBV27 - - CASSGGPSTSGEQYF TGTGCCAGCAGCGGGGGGCCCTCCACTTCGGGGGAGCAGTACTTC
TRBJ2-7 TRBV6-5 few - CASRSSGGEQYF TGTGCCAGCAGATCGTCGGGCGGGGAGCAGTACTTC
TRBJ2-2 TRBV30 - TRBD1 CAWSGAGGVGGELFF TGTGCCTGGAGTGGGGCAGGGGGCGTCGGCGGGGAGCTGTTTTTT
TRBJ1-2 TRBV19 - - CASKRERTYGYTF TGTGCCAGTAAGAGGGAAAGGACCTATGGCTACACCTTC
TRBJ1-5 TRBV5-8 - - CASGHRDHQPQHF TGTGCCAGCGGACACAGGGACCATCAGCCCCAGCATTTT
TRBJ2-1 TRBV2 - TRBD2 CASRNEAGGLNEQFF TGTGCCAGCCGGAATGAAGCGGGGGGGCTTAATGAGCAGTTCTTC
TRBJ2-3 TRBV7-3 - - CASSLNGLPTDTQYF TGTGCCAGCAGCCTAAACGGACTACCGACAGATACGCAGTATTTT
TRBJ2-7 TRBV6-1 few TRBD1 CASSESPGGYQYF TGTGCCAGCAGTGAATCCCCAGGGGGCTATCAGTACTTC
TRBJ1-5 TRBV18 few - CASSPTGNQPQHF TGTGCCAGCTCACCGACTGGTAATCAGCCCCAGCATTTT
TRBJ2-1 TRBV19 - - CASSIGTNEQFF TGTGCCAGTAGTATAGGTACTAACGAGCAGTTCTTC
TRBJ1-3 TRBV20-1 - - CSARVGDTIYF TGCAGTGCTAGAGTTGGAGACACCATATATTTT
TRBJ2-7 TRBV11-2 - TRBD2 CASSPISRRAGDLYEQYF TGTGCCAGCAGCCCAATCTCTCGGCGTGCGGGAGACCTCTACGAGCAGTACTTC
TRBJ2-2 TRBV30 - TRBD2 CAFEAGGQTGELFF TGTGCCTTCGAAGCGGGGGGGCAAACCGGGGAGCTGTTTTTT
TRBJ2-7 TRBV7-2 few TRBD1 CASSLMGQGLSYEQYF TGTGCCAGCAGCTTAATGGGACAGGGATTATCCTACGAGCAGTACTTC
TRBJ1-1 TRBV11-3 - - CASSFNSLGTEAFF TGTGCCAGCAGCTTTAACTCACTTGGTACTGAAGCTTTCTTT
TRBJ2-7 TRBV30 once - CAWSRAGSTIYEQYF TGTGCCTGGAGTCGGGCGGGGTCTACTATCTACGAGCAGTACTTC
TRBJ1-2 TRBV27 few TRBD1 CASSLGTGAAFGYTF TGTGCCAGCAGTTTGGGTACAGGGGCCGCCTTCGGCTACACCTTC
TRBJ1-2 TRBV10-3 - - CAISEPSGRGYTF TGTGCCATCAGTGAGCCCAGCGGGCGTGGCTACACCTTC